This record covers a single T cell receptor beta chain. The data stem from a study of blood T cell repertoires in COVID-19. Study as a whole: Samples came from the United States, Italy and Spain, spanning acute and convalescent COVID-19. Sources were T cells, B-cell-depleted T cells, or PBMCs; the material itself was cDNA or gDNA.

Germline CDR1 and CDR2: LNHDA and SQIVND (reference sequence). CDR3 length: 15 residues. Trimming took off 6 bases at V and 0 bases at J, with 12 bases between the two ends. In the authors' methods: Estimation of nucleated cell counts was performed using reference gene primer amplification. Produced via immunoSEQ multiplex PCR; TCRdb's table is partial and in-frame only. D and trimming come from the DNA, and the V and J calls and clone size come from that table. Of roughly 100,000 clones in the sample, more than 70% were seen once. The genes are TRBV19 and TRBJ1-3, with D possibly TRBD1 on 5 matching bases. The material sequenced was peripheral blood. The origin of this receptor is a human donor in a cohort sampled during active COVID-19. CDR3 loop: CASRRDPSSGNTIYF. In DNA form, the CDR3 reads TGTGCCAGTAGGCGGGACCCGAGCTCTGGAAACACCATATATTTT.